Listed below are T cell receptor beta chains from one sample, sequenced in a study of Graves' ophthalmopathy and Graves' hyperthyroidism. Via MiXCR, TCRdb re-called the multiplex PCR reads, giving one row per CDR3 protein. The sample comprises 200,000 to 250,000 distinct CDR3 sequences, about a fifth of which are singletons, and approximately 39% rests with the top ten. The sequencing input was peripheral blood. The receptor source for this set is a woman in her forties or fifties with Graves' ophthalmopathy. The CDR3 runs from the conserved cysteine through the conserved F or W. Fields, in order: CDR3 protein, CDR3 DNA, V gene, clone size, J gene, D gene. D genes are given only for firm matches. The size entry is marked missing in some rows and otherwise reads once, few, many or a size class.

CDR3: CASSSGQDREQYF; DNA: TGCGCCAGCAGCTCAGGACAGGACCGAGAGCAGTACTTC; V: TRBV5-1; size: many; J: TRBJ2-7; D: TRBD1
CDR3: CASSPDAGAILGYTF; DNA: TGTGCCAGCAGCCCGGACGCCGGGGCCATCCTTGGCTACACCTTC; V: TRBV3-1; size: NA; J: TRBJ1-2; D: NA
CDR3: CASSHWEKDYEQYF; DNA: TGTGCCAGCAGCCACTGGGAGAAGGACTACGAGCAGTACTTC; V: TRBV6-8; size: many; J: TRBJ2-7; D: NA
CDR3: CASSQTHPRQPQHF; DNA: TGTGCCAGCAGCCAGACTCACCCCAGACAGCCCCAGCATTTT; V: TRBV28; size: many; J: TRBJ1-5; D: NA
CDR3: CASSSSLNTGELFF; DNA: TGTGCCAGCAGTTCCTCGTTGAACACCGGGGAGCTGTTTTTT; V: TRBV6-5; size: many; J: TRBJ2-2; D: NA
CDR3: CASSGGASGSFLFEQYF; DNA: TGTGCCAGCAGTGGGGGAGCTAGCGGGAGTTTCCTGTTCGAGCAGTACTTC; V: TRBV25-1; size: many; J: TRBJ2-7; D: TRBD2
CDR3: CASSHQGDGGTEAFF; DNA: TGTGCCAGTAGCCATCAGGGGGATGGTGGCACTGAAGCTTTCTTT; V: TRBV19; size: many; J: TRBJ1-1; D: TRBD1
CDR3: CASRGSGGEMETQYF; DNA: TGTGCCAGCAGGGGGTCGGGGGGGGAGATGGAGACCCAGTACTTC; V: TRBV28; size: many; J: TRBJ2-5; D: TRBD2
CDR3: CSVAGTSGTVAYGQYF; DNA: TGCAGCGTGGCCGGCACTTCCGGGACGGTAGCCTACGGGCAGTACTTC; V: TRBV29-1; size: many; J: TRBJ2-7; D: NA
CDR3: CSARRNQETQYF; DNA: TGCAGCGCCCGACGGAACCAAGAGACCCAGTACTTC; V: TRBV29-1; size: many; J: TRBJ2-5; D: NA
CDR3: CASSQDRGTEETQYF; DNA: TGTGCCAGCAGCCAAGATCGGGGGACGGAAGAGACCCAGTACTTC; V: TRBV4-2; size: NA; J: TRBJ2-5; D: NA
CDR3: CASESSYEQYF; DNA: TGTGCCAGCGAAAGCTCCTACGAGCAGTACTTC; V: TRBV6-4; size: NA; J: TRBJ2-7; D: NA
CDR3: CASSPGHSTQETQYF; DNA: TGTGCCAGCAGTCCCGGACATTCAACCCAAGAGACCCAGTACTTC; V: TRBV12-3/TRBV12-4; size: many; J: TRBJ2-5; D: NA
CDR3: CASQGQGRGGYTF; DNA: TGTGCCAGCCAGGGACAGGGGCGGGGTGGCTACACCTTC; V: TRBV27; size: many; J: TRBJ1-2; D: TRBD1
CDR3: CASSASGSTYEQYF; DNA: TGTGCCAGCAGCGCGTCGGGGTCTACCTACGAGCAGTACTTC; V: TRBV9; size: few; J: TRBJ2-7; D: NA
CDR3: CASSWEVGTEAFF; DNA: TGTGCCAGCAGCTGGGAGGTGGGCACTGAAGCTTTCTTT; V: TRBV7-8; size: many; J: TRBJ1-1; D: NA
CDR3: CASSLGQAEAFF; DNA: TGCGCCAGCAGCTTGGGTCAGGCTGAAGCTTTCTTT; V: TRBV5-1; size: many; J: TRBJ1-1; D: NA
CDR3: CATSMGTPNSPLHF; DNA: TGTGCCACCAGCATGGGGACCCCGAATTCACCCCTCCACTTT; V: TRBV15; size: once; J: TRBJ1-6; D: NA
CDR3: CASRPTGYEQYF; DNA: TGTGCCAGCAGACCGACAGGTTACGAGCAGTACTTC; V: TRBV12-3/TRBV12-4; size: once; J: TRBJ2-7; D: NA
CDR3: CASSTTSGRAAETQYF; DNA: TGCGCCAGCAGCACCACTAGCGGGAGGGCCGCGGAGACCCAGTACTTC; V: TRBV5-1; size: NA; J: TRBJ2-5; D: TRBD2
CDR3: CASRRGSGTGNSPLHF; DNA: TGTGCCAGCAGGAGAGGTTCGGGGACAGGGAATTCACCCCTCCACTTT; V: TRBV27; size: many; J: TRBJ1-6; D: TRBD1
CDR3: CASSSRGVAGSYEQYF; DNA: TGTGCCAGCAGTTCCCGCGGGGTAGCGGGGTCCTACGAGCAGTACTTC; V: TRBV12-3/TRBV12-4; size: medium-sized; J: TRBJ2-7; D: TRBD2
CDR3: CASSLEGVRAYTF; DNA: TGTGCCAGCAGCTTAGAAGGGGTGAGGGCCTACACCTTC; V: TRBV7-2; size: many; J: TRBJ1-2; D: NA
CDR3: CASSQAPIRASGSYEQYF; DNA: TGCGCCAGCAGCCAGGCCCCAATTCGGGCTAGCGGGAGCTACGAGCAGTACTTC; V: TRBV4-1; size: many; J: TRBJ2-7; D: TRBD2
CDR3: CASSGSFQETQYF; DNA: TGTGCCAGCTCAGGCAGCTTCCAAGAGACCCAGTACTTC; V: TRBV11-3; size: NA; J: TRBJ2-5; D: NA
CDR3: CASSLGTVTNYGYTF; DNA: TGCGCCAGCAGCCTCGGGACGGTGACTAACTATGGCTACACCTTC; V: TRBV4-1; size: NA; J: TRBJ1-2; D: NA
CDR3: CASSVGRDYGYTF; DNA: TGTGCCAGCAGTGTGGGCAGGGACTATGGCTACACCTTC; V: TRBV6-1; size: many; J: TRBJ1-2; D: NA
CDR3: CASSGFRSSYNSPLHF; DNA: TGTGCCAGCAGTGGTTTCAGGAGCTCCTATAATTCACCCCTCCACTTT; V: TRBV2; size: many; J: TRBJ1-6; D: NA
CDR3: CASMMDTPQGELFF; DNA: TGCGCCAGCATGATGGACACCCCGCAAGGGGAGCTGTTTTTT; V: TRBV5-1; size: NA; J: TRBJ2-2; D: NA
CDR3: CASTPPPEETQYF; DNA: TGTGCCAGCACCCCCCCCCCGGAAGAGACCCAGTACTTC; V: TRBV6-1; size: many; J: TRBJ2-5; D: NA
CDR3: CASSAAGGGSRSGANVLTF; DNA: TGTGCCAGCAGTGCTGCAGGGGGAGGGTCTAGGTCTGGGGCCAACGTCCTGACTTTC; V: TRBV2; size: NA; J: TRBJ2-6; D: NA
CDR3: CASSFLRDVAYEQYF; DNA: TGTGCCAGCAGCTTTCTTCGGGACGTTGCCTACGAGCAGTACTTC; V: TRBV7-2; size: many; J: TRBJ2-7; D: NA
CDR3: CSASIGRTYEQYF; DNA: TGCAGTGCTAGTATCGGACGGACCTACGAGCAGTACTTC; V: TRBV20-1; size: many; J: TRBJ2-7; D: NA
CDR3: CASSLVGPQIRNTEAFF; DNA: TGTGCCAGCAGTTTAGTGGGGCCCCAGATAAGGAACACTGAAGCTTTCTTT; V: TRBV28; size: many; J: TRBJ1-1; D: NA
CDR3: CASSLAGDGRTGELFF; DNA: TGCGCCAGCAGCTTGGCCGGTGACGGGAGGACCGGGGAGCTGTTTTTT; V: TRBV5-1; size: many; J: TRBJ2-2; D: TRBD2
CDR3: CASSLAMGATEAFF; DNA: TGTGCCAGCAGCTTAGCGATGGGGGCTACTGAAGCTTTCTTT; V: TRBV7-9; size: NA; J: TRBJ1-1; D: NA
CDR3: CASRRAGGGGELFF; DNA: TGTGCCAGCAGGAGGGCAGGGGGCGGCGGGGAGCTGTTTTTT; V: TRBV6-1; size: NA; J: TRBJ2-2; D: TRBD1
CDR3: CASFLSGGNTEAFF; DNA: TGTGCCAGCTTTCTGTCGGGCGGGAACACTGAAGCTTTCTTT; V: TRBV7-2; size: many; J: TRBJ1-1; D: NA
CDR3: CAIRDGTNTGELFF; DNA: TGTGCCATCAGGGACGGGACGAACACCGGGGAGCTGTTTTTT; V: TRBV10-3; size: many; J: TRBJ2-2; D: NA
CDR3: CASSYSRTWDNEQFF; DNA: TGTGCCAGCAGTTACTCGAGGACCTGGGACAATGAGCAGTTCTTC; V: TRBV6-5; size: many; J: TRBJ2-1; D: NA
CDR3: CASSRGAVGAGELFF; DNA: TGCGCCAGCAGTCGGGGAGCGGTGGGCGCCGGGGAGCTGTTTTTT; V: TRBV5-1; size: NA; J: TRBJ2-2; D: NA
CDR3: CSAGSGGQYEQYF; DNA: TGCAGTGCAGGAAGCGGGGGTCAGTACGAGCAGTACTTC; V: TRBV20-1; size: many; J: TRBJ2-7; D: TRBD2
CDR3: CASSRLGPTEAFF; DNA: TGTGCCAGCAGCAGATTAGGGCCCACTGAAGCTTTCTTT; V: TRBV2; size: many; J: TRBJ1-1; D: NA
CDR3: CASSSGSDDFYEQYF; DNA: TGTGCCAGCAGCTCCGGTTCAGACGACTTCTACGAGCAGTACTTC; V: TRBV7-6; size: many; J: TRBJ2-7; D: NA
CDR3: CASSLVGAYSYEQYF; DNA: TGCGCCAGCAGCTTGGTGGGGGCTTACTCCTACGAGCAGTACTTC; V: TRBV5-1; size: many; J: TRBJ2-7; D: NA
CDR3: CASSGRTSYGYTF; DNA: TGTGCCAGCAGTGGAAGGACGAGCTATGGCTACACCTTC; V: TRBV6-1; size: many; J: TRBJ1-2; D: NA
CDR3: CSVGVNQPQHF; DNA: TGCAGCGTCGGAGTCAATCAGCCCCAGCATTTT; V: TRBV29-1; size: many; J: TRBJ1-5; D: NA
CDR3: CASNTGQRFYGYTF; DNA: TGTGCCAGCAATACGGGACAGAGATTTTATGGCTACACCTTC; V: TRBV12-3/TRBV12-4; size: once; J: TRBJ1-2; D: TRBD1
CDR3: CASRSSGRKETQYF; DNA: TGTGCCAGCCGGTCTAGCGGAAGGAAAGAGACCCAGTACTTC; V: TRBV6-2/TRBV6-3; size: many; J: TRBJ2-5; D: TRBD2
CDR3: CASSLQGGDGYTF; DNA: TGTGCCAGCAGTTTGCAGGGTGGAGATGGCTACACCTTC; V: TRBV12-3/TRBV12-4; size: many; J: TRBJ1-2; D: NA
CDR3: CSGRPSGSIHEQYF; DNA: TGCAGCGGTAGACCTAGCGGGAGCATCCACGAGCAGTACTTC; V: TRBV29-1; size: many; J: TRBJ2-7; D: TRBD2
CDR3: CASSPGLAGANTGELFF; DNA: TGTGCCAGCTCACCGGGACTAGCGGGCGCGAACACCGGGGAGCTGTTTTTT; V: TRBV18; size: NA; J: TRBJ2-2; D: TRBD2
CDR3: CASSKRQETQYF; DNA: TGTGCCAGCAGCAAACGCCAAGAGACCCAGTACTTC; V: TRBV28; size: many; J: TRBJ2-5; D: NA